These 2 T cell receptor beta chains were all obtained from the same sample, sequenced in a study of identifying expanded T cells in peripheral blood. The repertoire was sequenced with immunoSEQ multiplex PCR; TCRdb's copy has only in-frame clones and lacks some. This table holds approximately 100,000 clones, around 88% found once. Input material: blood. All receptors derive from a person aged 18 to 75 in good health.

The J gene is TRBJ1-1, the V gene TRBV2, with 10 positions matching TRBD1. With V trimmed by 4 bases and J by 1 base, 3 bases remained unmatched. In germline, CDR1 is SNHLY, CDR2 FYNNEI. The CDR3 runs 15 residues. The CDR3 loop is CASSGQGARNTEAFF. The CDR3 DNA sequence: TGTGCCAGCAGTGGACAGGGGGCAAGGAACACTGAAGCTTTCTTT.

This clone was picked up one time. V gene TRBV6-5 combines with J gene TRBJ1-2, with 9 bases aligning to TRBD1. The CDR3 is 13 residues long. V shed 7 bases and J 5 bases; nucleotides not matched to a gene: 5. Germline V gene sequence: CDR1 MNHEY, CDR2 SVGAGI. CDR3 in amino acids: CASTRTGEYGYTF. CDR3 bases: TGTGCCAGCACCCGGACAGGGGAATATGGCTACACCTTC.